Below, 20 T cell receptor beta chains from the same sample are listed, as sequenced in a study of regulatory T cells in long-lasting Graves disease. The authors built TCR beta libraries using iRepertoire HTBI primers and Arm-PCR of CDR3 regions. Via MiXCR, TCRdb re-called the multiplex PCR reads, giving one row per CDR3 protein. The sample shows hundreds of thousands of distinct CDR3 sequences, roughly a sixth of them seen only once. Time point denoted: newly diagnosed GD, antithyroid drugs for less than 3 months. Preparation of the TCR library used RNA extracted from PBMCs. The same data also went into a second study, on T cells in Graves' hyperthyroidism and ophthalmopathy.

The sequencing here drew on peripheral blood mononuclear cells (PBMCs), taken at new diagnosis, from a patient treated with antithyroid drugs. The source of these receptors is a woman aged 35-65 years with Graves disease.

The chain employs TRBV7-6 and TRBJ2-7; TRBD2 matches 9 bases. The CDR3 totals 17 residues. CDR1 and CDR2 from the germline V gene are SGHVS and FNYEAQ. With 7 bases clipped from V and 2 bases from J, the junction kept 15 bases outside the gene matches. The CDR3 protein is CASISRRSGGPPYEQYF. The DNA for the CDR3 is TGTGCCAGCATTTCTCGCCGGAGCGGGGGGCCCCCCTACGAGCAGTACTTC.

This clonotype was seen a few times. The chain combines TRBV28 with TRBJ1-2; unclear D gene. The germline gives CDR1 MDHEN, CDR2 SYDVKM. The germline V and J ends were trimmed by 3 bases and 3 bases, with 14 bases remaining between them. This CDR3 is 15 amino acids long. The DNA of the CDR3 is TGTGCCAGCAGTTTCCACGGGCAGGCCTACTATGGCTACACCTTC. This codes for CASSFHGQAYYGYTF.

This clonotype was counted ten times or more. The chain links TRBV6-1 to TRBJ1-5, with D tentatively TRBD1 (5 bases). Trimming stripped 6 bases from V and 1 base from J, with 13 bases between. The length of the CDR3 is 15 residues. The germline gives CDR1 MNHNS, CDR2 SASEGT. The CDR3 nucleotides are TGTGCCAGCAGACCCCCGGGGGGGAGCAATCAGCCCCAGCATTTT. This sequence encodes CASRPPGGSNQPQHF.

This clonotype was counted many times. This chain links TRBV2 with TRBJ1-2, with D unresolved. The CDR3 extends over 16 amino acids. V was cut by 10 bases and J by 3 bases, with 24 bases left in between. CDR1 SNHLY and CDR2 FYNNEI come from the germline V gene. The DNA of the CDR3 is TGTGCCACCGCACCCGGCCCCCTAACAGAGGACTATGGCTACACCTTC. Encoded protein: CATAPGPLTEDYGYTF.

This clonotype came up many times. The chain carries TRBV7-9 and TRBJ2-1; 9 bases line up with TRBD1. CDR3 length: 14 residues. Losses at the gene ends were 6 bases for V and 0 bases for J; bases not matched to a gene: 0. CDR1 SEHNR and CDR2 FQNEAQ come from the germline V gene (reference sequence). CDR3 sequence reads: CASRTGGSYNEQFF. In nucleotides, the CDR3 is TGTGCCAGCAGGACAGGGGGCTCCTACAATGAGCAGTTCTTC.

The CDR3 here is CASRSGKNQPQHF. CDR3 DNA sequence: TGTGCCAGCAGGTCTGGAAAAAATCAGCCCCAGCATTTT. The chain uses TRBV12-3 or TRBV12-4 and TRBJ1-5; unclear D gene. CDR3 length equals 13 residues. V dropped 6 bases and J dropped 4 bases, with 10 bases sitting between them.

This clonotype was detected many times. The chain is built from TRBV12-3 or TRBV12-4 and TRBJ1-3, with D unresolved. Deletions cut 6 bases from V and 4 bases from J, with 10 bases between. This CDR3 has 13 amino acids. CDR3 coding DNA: TGTGCCAGCAGCCTTGTTGGGGGAAACACCATATATTTT. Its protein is CASSLVGGNTIYF.

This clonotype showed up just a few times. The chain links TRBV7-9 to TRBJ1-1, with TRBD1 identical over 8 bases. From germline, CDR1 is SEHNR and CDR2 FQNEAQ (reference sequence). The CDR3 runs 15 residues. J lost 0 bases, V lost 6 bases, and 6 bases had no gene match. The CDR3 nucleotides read TGTGCCAGCAGTGTCCAGGGGGCCTTGAACACTGAAGCTTTCTTT. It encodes CASSVQGALNTEAFF.

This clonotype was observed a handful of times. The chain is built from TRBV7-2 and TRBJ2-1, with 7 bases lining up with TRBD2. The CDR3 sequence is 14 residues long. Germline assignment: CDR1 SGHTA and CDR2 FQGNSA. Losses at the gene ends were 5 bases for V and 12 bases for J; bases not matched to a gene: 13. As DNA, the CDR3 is TGTGCCAGCAGCAAAGGCGGGGGACCACGGGGGCAGTTCTTC. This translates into CASSKGGGPRGQFF.

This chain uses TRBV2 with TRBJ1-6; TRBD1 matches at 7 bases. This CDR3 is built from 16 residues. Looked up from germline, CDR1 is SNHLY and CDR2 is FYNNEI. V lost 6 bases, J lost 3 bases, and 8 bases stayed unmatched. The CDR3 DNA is TGTGCCAGCAGGGACAGACAGGGCGTCTATAATTCACCCCTCCACTTT. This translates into CASRDRQGVYNSPLHF.

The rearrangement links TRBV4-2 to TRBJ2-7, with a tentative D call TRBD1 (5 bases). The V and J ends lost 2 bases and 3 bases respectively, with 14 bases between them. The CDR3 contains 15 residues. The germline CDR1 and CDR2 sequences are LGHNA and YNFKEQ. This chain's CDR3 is CASSQPAQEIYEQYF. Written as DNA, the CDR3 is TGTGCCAGCAGCCAACCCGCACAGGAGATCTACGAGCAGTACTTC.

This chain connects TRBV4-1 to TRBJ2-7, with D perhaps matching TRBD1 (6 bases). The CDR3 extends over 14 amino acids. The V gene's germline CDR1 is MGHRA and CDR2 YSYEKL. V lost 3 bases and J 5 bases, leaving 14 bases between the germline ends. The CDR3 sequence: CASSQGAGADEQYF. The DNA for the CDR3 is TGCGCCAGCAGCCAGGGGGCAGGGGCGGACGAGCAGTACTTC.

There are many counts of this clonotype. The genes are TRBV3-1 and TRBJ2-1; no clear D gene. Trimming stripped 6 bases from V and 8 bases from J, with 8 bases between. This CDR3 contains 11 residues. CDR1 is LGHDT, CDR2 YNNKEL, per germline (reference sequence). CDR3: CASRGLDEQFF. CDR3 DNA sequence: TGTGCCAGCAGAGGGCTGGATGAGCAGTTCTTC.

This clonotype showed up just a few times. The CDR3 loop is CASSEGARGEKLFF. The DNA for the CDR3 is TGCGCCAGCAGCGAAGGGGCGCGGGGTGAAAAACTGTTTTTT. This chain links TRBV5-1 with TRBJ1-4; D might be TRBD1 (5 bases). V was clipped by 4 bases and J by 7 bases, with 14 bases between them. This CDR3 comprises 14 residues. The germline gives CDR1 SGHRS, CDR2 YFSETQ.

The CDR3 region is CASSEGGHYEQYF. The CDR3, as DNA: TGCGCCAGCAGTGAGGGAGGGCATTACGAGCAGTACTTC. The chain uses TRBV10-2 and TRBJ2-7; possibly TRBD2 for D (6 bases). Between the trimmed V and J ends, which lost 2 bases and 4 bases, there was a span of 9 bases. The CDR3 is 13 residues long. The germline V gene encodes CDR1 WSHSY and CDR2 SAAADI.

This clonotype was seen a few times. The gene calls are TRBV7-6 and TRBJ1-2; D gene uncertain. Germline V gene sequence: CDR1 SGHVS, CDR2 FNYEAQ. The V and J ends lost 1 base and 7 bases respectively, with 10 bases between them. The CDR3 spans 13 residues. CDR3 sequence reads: CASSLDEERGYTF. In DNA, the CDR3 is TGTGCCAGCAGCTTAGATGAAGAGCGTGGCTACACCTTC.

The CDR3 nucleotides are TGCGCCAGCAGCCTCCCCAGGGACAGGACCCACAATGAGCAGTTCTTC. The encoded protein is CASSLPRDRTHNEQFF. The chain couples TRBV5-1 to TRBJ2-1; 8 bases match TRBD1. Losses at the gene ends were 4 bases for V and 5 bases for J; bases not matched to a gene: 11. The CDR3 is 16 residues long. From germline, CDR1 is SGHRS and CDR2 YFSETQ.

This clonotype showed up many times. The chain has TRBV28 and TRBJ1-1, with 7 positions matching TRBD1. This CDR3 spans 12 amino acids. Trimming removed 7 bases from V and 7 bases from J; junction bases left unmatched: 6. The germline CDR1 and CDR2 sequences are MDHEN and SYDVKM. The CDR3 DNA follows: TGTGCCAGCACCCGACAGGGCCTTGAAGCTTTCTTT. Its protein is CASTRQGLEAFF.

As DNA, the CDR3 is TGTGCCAGCAGTGAAGCAAGGTCCGGAGACACAGATACGCAGTATTTT. Amino acids: CASSEARSGDTDTQYF. The chain recombines TRBV2 with TRBJ2-3; no definite D call. In germline, CDR1 is SNHLY, CDR2 FYNNEI. V was trimmed by 0 bases and J by 2 bases, leaving 12 bases between them. This CDR3 has 16 residues.

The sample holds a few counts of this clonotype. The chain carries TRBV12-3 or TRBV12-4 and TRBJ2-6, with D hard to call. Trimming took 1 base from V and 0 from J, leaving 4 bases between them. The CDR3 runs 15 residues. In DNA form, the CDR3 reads TGTGCCAGCAGTTTAGGGCACTCTGGGGCCAACGTCCTGACTTTC. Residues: CASSLGHSGANVLTF.